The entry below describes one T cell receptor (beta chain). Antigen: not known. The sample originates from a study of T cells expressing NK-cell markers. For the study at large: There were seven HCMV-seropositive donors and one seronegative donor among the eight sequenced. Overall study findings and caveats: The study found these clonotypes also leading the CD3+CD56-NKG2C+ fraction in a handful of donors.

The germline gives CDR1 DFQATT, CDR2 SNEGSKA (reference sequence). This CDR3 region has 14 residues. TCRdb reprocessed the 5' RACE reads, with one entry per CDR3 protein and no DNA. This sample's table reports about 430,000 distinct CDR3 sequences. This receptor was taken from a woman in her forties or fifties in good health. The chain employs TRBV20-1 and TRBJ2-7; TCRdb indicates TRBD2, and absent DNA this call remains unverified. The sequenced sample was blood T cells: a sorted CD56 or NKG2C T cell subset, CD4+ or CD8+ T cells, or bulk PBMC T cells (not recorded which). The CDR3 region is CSARPAGDSYEQYF.